Listed below are T cell receptor beta chains from one sample, sequenced in a study of blood T cell repertoires in COVID-19. Method: immunoSEQ multiplex PCR; TCRdb's copy keeps in-frame clones and lacks some. The sample contains 52,000 or so clones, almost 90% of which appear only once. The sample taken for sequencing was peripheral blood. These receptors were collected from a man aged 55 to 70 with active COVID-19. CDR3s include the opening cysteine and the closing phenylalanine or tryptophan. A D gene is named only where the DNA matches it firmly. Not every row has a clone size; where given, it reads once, few, many or a size class.

clone size: NA; CDR3 length: 16; D gene: NA; V gene: TRBV3-1/TRBV3-2; J gene: TRBJ2-7; CDR3 protein: CASSQRKQGLVHEQYF; CDR3 DNA: TGTGCCAGCAGCCAACGGAAACAGGGATTGGTCCACGAGCAGTACTTC
clone size: NA; CDR3 length: 20; D gene: TRBD2; V gene: TRBV18; J gene: TRBJ2-3; CDR3 protein: CASSPPGLAGGPSSTDTQYF; CDR3 DNA: TGTGCCAGCTCACCACCGGGACTAGCGGGAGGGCCATCTAGCACAGATACGCAGTATTTT
clone size: few; CDR3 length: 15; D gene: NA; V gene: TRBV10-3; J gene: TRBJ1-6; CDR3 protein: CAISESARGQSPLHF; CDR3 DNA: TGTGCCATCAGTGAGTCCGCGAGGGGACAATCACCCCTCCACTTT
clone size: NA; CDR3 length: 14; D gene: TRBD1; V gene: TRBV7-2; J gene: TRBJ2-1; CDR3 protein: CASSLRQGDNEQFF; CDR3 DNA: TGTGCCAGCAGCCTACGACAGGGCGACAATGAGCAGTTCTTC
clone size: NA; CDR3 length: 20; D gene: TRBD2; V gene: TRBV10-2; J gene: TRBJ2-4; CDR3 protein: CARQSLLTSALPLAKNIQYF; CDR3 DNA: TGCGCCAGACAGAGCCTATTGACTAGCGCCTTACCATTAGCCAAAAACATTCAGTACTTC
clone size: NA; CDR3 length: 13; D gene: NA; V gene: TRBV19; J gene: TRBJ2-1; CDR3 protein: CASSSDSYNEQFF; CDR3 DNA: TGTGCCAGTAGCTCAGACTCCTACAATGAGCAGTTCTTC
clone size: NA; CDR3 length: 16; D gene: TRBD1; V gene: TRBV18; J gene: TRBJ2-7; CDR3 protein: CASSPRPGQGFFEQYF; CDR3 DNA: TGTGCCAGCTCACCACGGCCGGGACAGGGATTTTTCGAGCAGTACTTC
clone size: NA; CDR3 length: 16; D gene: TRBD2; V gene: TRBV2; J gene: TRBJ2-7; CDR3 protein: CASSETSGRMTCEQYF; CDR3 DNA: TGTGCCAGCAGTGAAACTAGCGGGAGAATGACTTGCGAGCAGTACTTC
clone size: NA; CDR3 length: 17; D gene: TRBD2; V gene: TRBV4-1; J gene: TRBJ2-1; CDR3 protein: CASSHKPGLAANNEQFF; CDR3 DNA: TGCGCCAGCAGCCATAAACCGGGACTAGCGGCAAACAATGAGCAGTTCTTC
clone size: NA; CDR3 length: 13; D gene: NA; V gene: TRBV2; J gene: TRBJ1-5; CDR3 protein: CASRAQSDQPQHF; CDR3 DNA: TGTGCCAGCAGGGCCCAGTCCGATCAGCCCCAGCATTTT
clone size: NA; CDR3 length: 15; D gene: TRBD1; V gene: TRBV27; J gene: TRBJ2-7; CDR3 protein: CASSRGSNGYYEQYF; CDR3 DNA: TGTGCCAGCAGCAGGGGGAGCAATGGTTACTACGAGCAGTACTTC
clone size: NA; CDR3 length: 14; D gene: NA; V gene: TRBV7-2; J gene: TRBJ2-1; CDR3 protein: CASSQNWGRGEQFF; CDR3 DNA: TGTGCCAGCAGCCAAAATTGGGGGCGCGGTGAGCAGTTCTTC
clone size: NA; CDR3 length: 17; D gene: TRBD2; V gene: TRBV10-2; J gene: TRBJ2-3; CDR3 protein: CASSEWGTSGSSDTQYF; CDR3 DNA: TGCGCCAGCAGTGAGTGGGGGACTAGCGGGAGTTCAGATACGCAGTATTTT
clone size: NA; CDR3 length: 14; D gene: NA; V gene: TRBV5-1; J gene: TRBJ2-1; CDR3 protein: CASSLDGSYNEQFF; CDR3 DNA: TGCGCCAGCAGCCTGGACGGGTCCTACAATGAGCAGTTCTTC
clone size: few; CDR3 length: 15; D gene: NA; V gene: TRBV11-2; J gene: TRBJ1-1; CDR3 protein: CASSSRGLQNTEAFF; CDR3 DNA: TGTGCCAGCAGCTCAAGGGGACTACAGAACACTGAAGCTTTCTTT
clone size: NA; CDR3 length: 17; D gene: TRBD1; V gene: TRBV2; J gene: TRBJ2-5; CDR3 protein: CASIEGTGNFGAETQYF; CDR3 DNA: TGTGCCAGCATTGAGGGGACAGGGAATTTTGGTGCAGAGACCCAGTACTTC
clone size: NA; CDR3 length: 13; D gene: NA; V gene: TRBV3-1/TRBV3-2; J gene: TRBJ1-1; CDR3 protein: CASSQVTGSEAFF; CDR3 DNA: TGTGCCAGCAGCCAAGTAACAGGCTCTGAAGCTTTCTTT
clone size: NA; CDR3 length: 14; D gene: NA; V gene: TRBV28; J gene: TRBJ1-2; CDR3 protein: CASSFVTGDGGYTF; CDR3 DNA: TGTGCCAGCAGTTTTGTGACCGGGGATGGTGGCTACACCTTC
clone size: NA; CDR3 length: 15; D gene: NA; V gene: TRBV25-1; J gene: TRBJ1-3; CDR3 protein: CASRASKGAGNTIYF; CDR3 DNA: TGTGCCAGCAGGGCCTCTAAAGGGGCTGGAAACACCATATATTTT